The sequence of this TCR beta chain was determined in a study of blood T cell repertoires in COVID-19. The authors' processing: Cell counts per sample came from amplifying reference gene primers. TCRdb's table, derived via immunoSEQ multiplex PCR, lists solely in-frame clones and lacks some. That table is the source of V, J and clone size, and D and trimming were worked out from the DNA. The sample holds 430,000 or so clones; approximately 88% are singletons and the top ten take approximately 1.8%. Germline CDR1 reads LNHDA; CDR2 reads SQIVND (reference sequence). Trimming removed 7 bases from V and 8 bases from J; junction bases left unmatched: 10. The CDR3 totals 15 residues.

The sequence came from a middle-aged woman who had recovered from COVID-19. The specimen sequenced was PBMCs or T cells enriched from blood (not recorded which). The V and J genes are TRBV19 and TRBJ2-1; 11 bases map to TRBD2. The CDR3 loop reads CASTPGLADLHEQFF. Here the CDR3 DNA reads TGTGCCAGTACCCCGGGACTAGCGGACCTCCATGAGCAGTTCTTC. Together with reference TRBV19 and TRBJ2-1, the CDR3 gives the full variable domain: DGGITQSPKYLFRKEGQNVTLSCEQNLNHDAMYWYRQDPGQGLRLIYYSQIVNDFQKGDIAEGYSVSREKKESFPLTVTSAQKNPTAFYLCASTPGLADLHEQFFGPGTRLTVL.